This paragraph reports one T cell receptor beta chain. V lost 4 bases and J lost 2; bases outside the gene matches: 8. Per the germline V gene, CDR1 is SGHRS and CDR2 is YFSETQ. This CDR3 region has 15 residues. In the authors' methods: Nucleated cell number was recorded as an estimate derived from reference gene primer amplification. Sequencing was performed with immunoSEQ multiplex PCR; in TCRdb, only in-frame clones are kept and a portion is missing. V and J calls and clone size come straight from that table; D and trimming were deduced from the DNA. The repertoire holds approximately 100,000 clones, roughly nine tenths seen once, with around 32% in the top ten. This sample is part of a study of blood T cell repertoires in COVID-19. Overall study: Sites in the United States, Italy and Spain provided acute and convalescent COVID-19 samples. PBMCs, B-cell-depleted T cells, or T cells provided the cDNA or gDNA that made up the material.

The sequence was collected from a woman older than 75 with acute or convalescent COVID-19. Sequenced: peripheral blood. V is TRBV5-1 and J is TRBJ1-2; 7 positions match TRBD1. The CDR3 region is CASSRAGTANYGYTF. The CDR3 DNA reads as TGCGCCAGCAGCAGGGCCGGGACAGCCAACTATGGCTACACCTTC.